These 23 T cell receptor beta chains were all obtained from the same sample, sequenced in a study of CD8+ T cells in alopecia areata. RNA was isolated and reverse transcribed to cDNA, the sequencing template. TCRdb keeps only in-frame clones here, not all; method: immunoSEQ multiplex PCR. Of 110,000 or so clones in the sample, roughly 69% are singletons; the top ten hold around 2.7%. Material: CD4+ T cells sorted from blood. The receptors stem from a human donor in good health.

The chain employs TRBV2 and TRBJ2-5; 7 nucleotides line up with TRBD1. V lost 5 bases, J lost 4 bases, and 7 bases stayed unmatched. Germline V gene data show CDR1 as SNHLY and CDR2 as FYNNEI. CDR3 size: 14 residues. CDR3 amino acids: CASSSRTGAETQYF. CDR3 in DNA: TGTGCCAGCAGTTCCCGGACAGGAGCAGAGACCCAGTACTTC.

This clone was seen a handful of times. The chain combines TRBV6-6 with TRBJ2-5, with D unresolved. V dropped 5 bases and J dropped 5 bases, with 18 bases sitting between them. The germline V gene has CDR1 MNHNY and CDR2 SVGAGI (reference sequence). The CDR3 is made up of 15 amino acids. CDR3 amino acids: CASSTGMSPWETQYF. For the CDR3, the DNA is TGTGCCAGCAGTACCGGTATGAGCCCTTGGGAGACCCAGTACTTC.

The table lists this clone with a few counts. The chain joins TRBV18 to TRBJ2-2, with D tentatively TRBD1 (6 bases). Germline assignment: CDR1 KGHSH and CDR2 LQKENI. Trimming removed 2 bases from V and 1 base from J, with 11 bases in between. CDR3 length: 16 amino acids. CDR3 sequence: CASSPYDRRNTGELFF. CDR3 in DNA: TGTGCCAGCTCACCATATGACAGGAGGAACACCGGGGAGCTGTTTTTT.

In this sample, this clone turned up a few times. The chain uses TRBV5-1 and TRBJ2-5; no firm D call. Germline lookup yields CDR1 SGHRS and CDR2 YFSETQ. The V end lost 0 bases, the J end lost 0 bases, and 3 bases lay between the germline ends. This CDR3 spans 13 amino acids. The CDR3 reads CASSLEYQETQYF. CDR3 DNA: TGCGCCAGCAGCTTGGAATACCAAGAGACCCAGTACTTC.

This clone was recorded only once. The rearrangement joins TRBV15 to TRBJ2-5, with TRBD1 identical over 11 bases. This CDR3 has 16 amino acids. V was pared by 1 base and J by 2 bases, with 3 bases of the junction left unmatched. The germline gives CDR1 LNHNV, CDR2 YYDKDF (reference sequence). Written as DNA, the CDR3 is TGTGCCACCAGCAGAGGGGACAGGGGGAGGCAAGAGACCCAGTACTTC. This translates into CATSRGDRGRQETQYF.

The chain employs TRBV30 and TRBJ2-4; tentatively, D is TRBD1 (6 bases). V gave up 1 base and J gave up 0 bases, with 10 bases separating them. Looked up from germline, CDR1 is GTSNPN and CDR2 is SVGIG (reference sequence). The CDR3 runs 15 residues. CDR3 bases: TGTGCCTGGAGTGACAAGGGGGTAGCCAAAAACATTCAGTACTTC. Protein: CAWSDKGVAKNIQYF. The variable domain in full, completed from reference TRBV30 and TRBJ2-4, reads SQTIHQWPATLVQPVGSPLSLECTVEGTSNPNLYWYRQAAGRGLQLLFYSVGIGQISSEVPQNLSASRPQDRQFILSSKKLLLSDSGFYLCAWSDKGVAKNIQYFGAGTRLSVL.

This clone was observed a handful of times. The chain has TRBV4-1 and TRBJ2-1; the D gene is possibly TRBD2 (6 bases). The CDR3 extends over 14 amino acids. Germline CDR1 reads MGHRA; CDR2 reads YSYEKL. V gave up 0 bases and J gave up 10 bases, with 13 bases separating them. The CDR3 loop is CASSQERYGGEQFF. The CDR3 DNA reads as TGCGCCAGCAGCCAAGAGAGGTACGGGGGAGAGCAGTTCTTC.

The chain links TRBV19 to TRBJ1-5; the match to TRBD1 covers 8 bases. The V and J ends lost 7 bases and 1 base, in that order; junction bases with no gene match: 3. Germline CDR1 and CDR2: LNHDA and SQIVND (reference sequence). The CDR3 totals 14 residues. CDR3 DNA: TGTGCCAGTACCGACAGGGGAAGCAATCAGCCCCAGCATTTT. This codes for CASTDRGSNQPQHF. The full variable domain, with the rest looked up from reference TRBV19 and TRBJ1-5, is DGGITQSPKYLFRKEGQNVTLSCEQNLNHDAMYWYRQDPGQGLRLIYYSQIVNDFQKGDIAEGYSVSREKKESFPLTVTSAQKNPTAFYLCASTDRGSNQPQHFGDGTRLSIL.

The gene calls are TRBV29-1 and TRBJ1-1; no definite D call. The CDR3 consists of 13 residues. Trimming took 1 base from V and 0 from J, leaving 6 bases between them. Germline V lookup: CDR1 SQVTM, CDR2 ANQGSEA. The CDR3 DNA is TGCAGCGTTGAAGGGGTGATGAACACTGAAGCTTTCTTT. This sequence encodes CSVEGVMNTEAFF.

The rearrangement links TRBV18 to TRBJ1-4; no reliable D call. Germline lookup yields CDR1 KGHSH and CDR2 LQKENI. V dropped 6 bases and J dropped 0 bases, with 8 bases sitting between them. The CDR3 is made up of 14 amino acids. The CDR3 DNA is TGTGCCAGCTCGCCGACGACAACTAATGAAAAACTGTTTTTT. It translates to CASSPTTTNEKLFF.

The rearrangement uses TRBV5-1 and TRBJ1-2; D gene uncertain. This CDR3 has 12 residues. With 3 bases removed from V and 3 bases from J, the gap between germline ends came to 6 bases. Looked up from germline, CDR1 is SGHRS and CDR2 is YFSETQ. CDR3 in amino acids: CASSSGYYGYTF. The CDR3, as DNA: TGCGCCAGCAGCTCGGGATACTATGGCTACACCTTC.

The V call is TRBV7-2, the J call TRBJ1-6; D gene uncertain. The V end lost 8 bases, the J end lost 7 bases, and 6 bases lay between the germline ends. CDR3 length equals 11 residues. CDR1 and CDR2 from the germline V gene are SGHTA and FQGNSA. The CDR3 sequence is CASQGNSPLHF. The CDR3 nucleotides read TGTGCCAGCCAAGGGAATTCACCCCTCCACTTT.

The chain joins TRBV6-1 to TRBJ2-3, with D perhaps matching TRBD2 (7 bases). The ends were cut back, 5 bases at V and 1 base at J, with 13 bases in the middle. In germline, CDR1 is MNHNS, CDR2 SASEGT. The length of the CDR3 is 15 residues. As DNA, the CDR3 is TGTGCCAGCAGTCTCGGGGGGCTAGGCACAGATACGCAGTATTTT. Translated: CASSLGGLGTDTQYF.

V is TRBV30 and J is TRBJ2-1; 7 positions match TRBD1. Germline CDR1 and CDR2: GTSNPN and SVGIG (reference sequence). With 5 bases clipped from V and 4 bases from J, the junction kept 5 bases outside the gene matches. The CDR3 covers 13 residues. The CDR3 protein is CAWCEDRYNEQFF. Here the CDR3 DNA reads TGTGCCTGGTGTGAGGACAGGTACAATGAGCAGTTCTTC.

The V call is TRBV7-9, the J call TRBJ2-1; D may be TRBD2 (6 bases). This CDR3 spans 14 amino acids. Germline CDR1 is SEHNR and CDR2 is FQNEAQ (reference sequence). The V end lost 1 base, the J end lost 10 bases, and 14 bases lay between the germline ends. In nucleotides, the CDR3 is TGTGCCAGCAGCTTAGTGTTCGGGACTGGCGAGCAGTTCTTC. This gives the protein CASSLVFGTGEQFF.

The chain couples TRBV7-2 to TRBJ2-2; 7 bases map to TRBD2. The CDR3 totals 15 residues. Germline assignment: CDR1 SGHTA and CDR2 FQGNSA. Unmatched junction bases numbered 11, after V lost 2 bases and J lost 11 bases. The CDR3 region is CASSLSSSGAPELFF. For the CDR3, the DNA is TGTGCCAGCAGCTTAAGTAGCAGCGGGGCCCCTGAGCTGTTTTTT.

This chain links TRBV7-8 with TRBJ1-5; TRBD1 matches 8 bases. Looked up from germline, CDR1 is SGHVS and CDR2 is FQNEAQ. V lost 4 bases, J lost 1 base, and 3 bases stayed unmatched. This CDR3 has 15 amino acids. Here the CDR3 DNA reads TGTGCCAGCAGCTCCTGGACAGGGAGCAATCAGCCCCAGCATTTT. The encoded protein is CASSSWTGSNQPQHF.

CDR3 loop: CASSPTRTGSQYF. DNA of the CDR3: TGTGCCAGCAGCCCTACCCGGACAGGGAGTCAGTACTTC. The chain combines TRBV7-9 with TRBJ2-5; 8 bases line up with TRBD1. Losses at the gene ends were 5 bases for V and 11 bases for J; bases not matched to a gene: 10. The CDR3 is 13 amino acids. Germline CDR1 and CDR2: SEHNR and FQNEAQ (reference sequence).

This chain joins TRBV5-1 and TRBJ1-2; D may be TRBD1 (5 bases). Germline assignment: CDR1 SGHRS and CDR2 YFSETQ. V dropped 1 base and J dropped 3 bases, with 10 bases sitting between them. The CDR3 totals 14 residues. CDR3 protein: CASSLSGRDYGYTF. The CDR3 DNA sequence: TGCGCCAGCAGCTTGTCGGGACGGGACTATGGCTACACCTTC.

This clone was seen just once. The chain carries TRBV4-1 and TRBJ1-2; D gene uncertain. Trimming left V 4 bases short and J 4 bases short, with 13 bases between. Germline V gene sequence: CDR1 MGHRA, CDR2 YSYEKL. This CDR3 is 14 amino acids long. Here the CDR3 reads CASSREDLTYGYTF. The CDR3 DNA is TGCGCCAGCAGCCGGGAGGATCTTACCTATGGCTACACCTTC.

The chain combines TRBV11-2 with TRBJ1-1; TRBD1 matches at 8 bases. J was trimmed by 1 base and V by 1 base; bases with no gene match: 2. This CDR3 is 15 amino acids long. Germline CDR1 is SGHAT and CDR2 is FQNNGV. Written as DNA, the CDR3 is TGTGCCAGCAGCTTAGGAACAGGGGGGAACACTGAAGCTTTCTTT. It translates to CASSLGTGGNTEAFF.

This sequence joins TRBV7-9 and TRBJ1-1; D remains unclear. CDR1 is SEHNR, CDR2 FQNEAQ, per germline (reference sequence). The CDR3 contains 15 residues. V gave up 1 base and J gave up 1 base, with 10 bases separating them. Written as DNA, the CDR3 is TGTGCCAGCAGCTTAGACCAGGCCTCGAACACTGAAGCTTTCTTT. This gives the protein CASSLDQASNTEAFF.

This clone has a handful of counts. CDR3 sequence: CASSPSNGYEKLFF. For the CDR3, the DNA is TGTGCCAGCAGCCCCTCTAACGGGTATGAAAAACTGTTTTTT. The J gene is TRBJ1-4, the V gene TRBV9; D gene uncertain. Germline lookup yields CDR1 SGDLS and CDR2 YYNGEE. Trimming left V 4 bases short and J 6 bases short, with 13 bases between. The CDR3 spans 14 residues.